The 31 T cell receptor beta chains in this list originate from one sample, sequenced in a study of shared T cell receptors in the human thymus. The table came from immunoSEQ multiplex PCR; TCRdb's copy has only in-frame clones and leaves some out. The sample has 650,000 to 950,000 clones, approximately 83% seen once. The same data also contributed to another study, on human thymus T cells.

The sequenced sample consisted of thymocytes. These receptor sequences come from a girl younger than two with a congenital heart defect.

CDR3 nucleotide sequence: TGCGCCAGCAGCCTAACACGCGGGACCGAAGCTTTCTTT. Translating it yields CASSLTRGTEAFF. The gene calls are TRBV5-1 and TRBJ1-1; tentatively, D is TRBD1 (5 bases). Trimming took off 4 bases at V and 8 bases at J, with 15 bases between the two ends. Germline CDR1 reads SGHRS; CDR2 reads YFSETQ. The CDR3 covers 13 residues.

The chain combines TRBV10-1 with TRBJ2-1; 8 bases match TRBD2. The V gene end was trimmed by 5 bases and the J gene end by 9 bases; junction bases not matched to a gene: 6. The CDR3 extends over 13 amino acids. Per germline, CDR1 WNHNN and CDR2 SYGVQD (reference sequence). CDR3 protein: CASSPNRGGEQFF. In DNA, the CDR3 is TGCGCCAGCAGTCCGAACCGGGGGGGTGAGCAGTTCTTC.

The chain carries TRBV6-6 and TRBJ2-7, with D possibly matching TRBD2 (5 bases). Per the germline V gene, CDR1 is MNHNY and CDR2 is SVGAGI (reference sequence). Trimming removed 7 bases at V and 4 bases at J, with 23 bases between. This CDR3 has 16 amino acids. In nucleotides, the CDR3 is TGTGCCAGCACCACAGTACGAGGGAAAACGGAGTACGAGCAGTACTTC. Its translation is CASTTVRGKTEYEQYF.

The chain couples TRBV4-1 to TRBJ2-5; TRBD1 might be the D (5 bases). CDR1 MGHRA and CDR2 YSYEKL come from the germline V gene. The CDR3 sequence is 15 residues long. The V end was cut by 1 base, the J end by 0 bases, with 9 bases between. This CDR3 reads CASSQAPGYQETQYF. CDR3 nucleotide sequence: TGCGCCAGCAGCCAAGCCCCAGGGTACCAAGAGACCCAGTACTTC.

This clone has just a few counts. The chain uses TRBV4-1 and TRBJ1-1, with unresolved D. V was shortened by 6 bases and J by 7 bases, with 15 bases between the two germline ends. The CDR3 has 13 residues. Germline-derived CDR1 and CDR2 are MGHRA and YSYEKL. The CDR3 nucleotides read TGCGCCAGCAGTCACCGTCCTCGGGGTGAAGCTTTCTTT. This sequence encodes CASSHRPRGEAFF.

This chain connects TRBV7-2 to TRBJ1-5, with 9 bases fitting TRBD1. J was trimmed by 4 bases and V by 5 bases; bases with no gene match: 15. The CDR3 totals 18 residues. Germline V gives CDR1 SGHTA, CDR2 FQGNSA. CDR3 DNA: TGTGCCAGCAGCCCAGTTGACAGGGGGAGGACTAAAAATCAGCCCCAGCATTTT. Translated: CASSPVDRGRTKNQPQHF.

The rearrangement links TRBV14 to TRBJ2-2; TRBD2 aligns across 9 bases. The V and J ends lost 0 bases and 0 bases, in that order; junction bases with no gene match: 5. This CDR3 has 18 amino acids. Germline lookup yields CDR1 SGHDN and CDR2 FVKESK. CDR3 sequence (DNA): TGTGCCAGCAGCCAAGATGGGGTAGCGGGGGCGAACACCGGGGAGCTGTTTTTT. This gives the protein CASSQDGVAGANTGELFF.

The V call is TRBV28, the J call TRBJ1-1; D remains unclear. This CDR3 region has 13 residues. Germline CDR1 MDHEN, CDR2 SYDVKM. Between the trimmed V and J ends, which lost 7 bases and 8 bases, there was a span of 17 bases. The CDR3 loop reads CASTPLILSEAFF. The CDR3 DNA reads TGTGCCAGCACCCCGTTAATTTTATCGGAAGCTTTCTTT.

This clone was detected a few times. The rearrangement uses TRBV4-3 and TRBJ2-7, with a tentative D call TRBD2 (6 bases). The V gene lost 0 bases and the J gene lost 9 bases, with 15 bases spanning the gap. The CDR3 contains 14 residues. Germline V gene sequence: CDR1 LGHNA, CDR2 YSLEER. The CDR3 coding sequence is TGCGCCAGCAGCCAAGAGGTCCCGGGGAGGTTGCAGTACTTC. The encoded protein is CASSQEVPGRLQYF.

V is TRBV20-1 and J is TRBJ1-3; D unclear. V was clipped by 4 bases and J by 8 bases, with 9 bases between them. In germline, CDR1 is DFQATT, CDR2 SNEGSKA (reference sequence). The CDR3 runs 11 residues. The CDR3 is CSAIQEDTIYF. In DNA, the CDR3 is TGCAGTGCTATCCAGGAAGACACCATATATTTT.

The chain recombines TRBV5-4 with TRBJ2-3; D call uncertain. Germline V CDR1 and CDR2: SGHNT, YYREEE (reference sequence). Trimming removed 1 base at V and 0 bases at J, with 12 bases between. This CDR3 region has 16 residues. Here the CDR3 DNA reads TGTGCCAGCAGCTTGAGTACTTCTCCTAGCACAGATACGCAGTATTTT. It specifies CASSLSTSPSTDTQYF.

This chain joins TRBV6-5 and TRBJ2-7; 9 nucleotides match TRBD2. Per germline, CDR1 MNHEY and CDR2 SVGAGI. The trim removed 2 bases at V and 6 bases at J, leaving 2 bases unmatched. This CDR3 has 13 amino acids. CDR3 nucleotides: TGTGCCAGCAGTTACGGACTAGCGAGCGAGCAGTACTTC. Translation gives CASSYGLASEQYF.

This clone occurred a few times. This chain links TRBV7-2 with TRBJ2-1; D perhaps matches TRBD1 (6 bases). The CDR3 extends over 13 amino acids. Trimming took 5 bases from V and 12 from J, leaving 17 bases between them. In germline, CDR1 is SGHTA, CDR2 FQGNSA. CDR3 DNA sequence: TGTGCCAGCAGCCCTACCGGACAGATTACGCAGTTCTTC. It yields the protein CASSPTGQITQFF.

V gene TRBV5-1 combines with J gene TRBJ2-1; TRBD1 aligns across 7 bases. The germline gives CDR1 SGHRS, CDR2 YFSETQ. V lost 2 bases and J lost 2; bases outside the gene matches: 7. The CDR3 totals 16 residues. CDR3: CASSLRGDRTYNEQFF. The CDR3 DNA is TGCGCCAGCAGCTTACGTGGGGACAGAACCTACAATGAGCAGTTCTTC.

The chain is built from TRBV6-5 and TRBJ2-3; D is possibly TRBD2 (7 bases). CDR1 MNHEY and CDR2 SVGAGI come from the germline V gene. The CDR3 totals 13 residues. Trimming cost V 11 bases and J 5 bases, with 17 bases left between them. The CDR3 sequence is CACKGGGKDTQYF. CDR3 DNA: TGTGCCTGCAAGGGGGGGGGCAAAGATACGCAGTATTTT.

This chain uses TRBV4-1 with TRBJ2-1; a possible D gene is TRBD2 (7 bases). This CDR3 contains 18 residues. V lost 1 base and J 5 bases, leaving 21 bases between the germline ends. CDR1 is MGHRA, CDR2 YSYEKL, per germline. The CDR3 region has the DNA TGCGCCAGCAGCCAAGGGGGGCGGGACTACCCTCGGGACAATGAGCAGTTCTTC. Protein: CASSQGGRDYPRDNEQFF.

This sequence joins TRBV4-1 and TRBJ2-7; possible D gene TRBD2, 8 bases. Germline CDR1 is MGHRA and CDR2 is YSYEKL. V shed 0 bases and J shed 2 bases, with 23 bases lying between them. This CDR3 spans 19 amino acids. The CDR3 region is CASSQDWSPGGGGPYEQYF. Here the CDR3 DNA reads TGCGCCAGCAGCCAAGACTGGTCGCCGGGAGGGGGCGGACCCTACGAGCAGTACTTC.

The V gene is TRBV15, the J gene TRBJ1-6, with D possibly matching TRBD1 (5 bases). Trimming took off 3 bases at V and 9 bases at J, with 27 bases between the two ends. The germline V gene encodes CDR1 LNHNV and CDR2 YYDKDF (reference sequence). This CDR3 comprises 19 residues. The CDR3 DNA reads TGTGCCACCAGCAGCGGACCTTTATATTCCGGGACTAATATTTCACCCCTCCACTTT. It is translated as CATSSGPLYSGTNISPLHF.

Turning to this clone: The DNA is omitted, as the CDR3 cannot be located on it reliably, and the CDR3 follows TCRdb's listing. This chain connects TRBV27 to TRBJ2-3; the DNA was not compared with TRBD1, the D call given in the table. The germline V gene encodes CDR1 MNHEY and CDR2 SMNVEV (reference sequence). A total of 15 residues make up the CDR3, ends included. CDR3 residues: CASSSSQGRTDTQYF.

The chain couples TRBV27 to TRBJ1-6, with D maybe TRBD1 (5 bases). In germline, CDR1 is MNHEY, CDR2 SMNVEV (reference sequence). There are 16 residues in the CDR3. The V end lost 6 bases, the J end lost 7 bases, and 19 bases lay between the germline ends. CDR3 in DNA: TGTGCCAGCAGGGGGGGGAGGACCCGCGGAAATTCACCCCTCCACTTT. It translates to CASRGGRTRGNSPLHF.

The chain uses TRBV5-1 and TRBJ2-2; the match to TRBD1 covers 8 bases. Looked up from germline, CDR1 is SGHRS and CDR2 is YFSETQ. Trimming cost V 6 bases and J 0 bases; bases outside gene matches: 13. The CDR3 runs 18 residues. The CDR3: CASTRGRGPTPNTGELFF. CDR3 DNA sequence: TGCGCCAGCACCCGGGGCAGGGGGCCAACTCCGAACACCGGGGAGCTGTTTTTT.

The rearrangement joins TRBV11-2 to TRBJ1-4; the match to TRBD1 covers 8 bases. Germline V gene lookup returns CDR1 SGHAT and CDR2 FQNNGV. The CDR3 consists of 18 residues. Trimming cost V 6 bases and J 5 bases; bases outside gene matches: 17. CDR3 coding DNA: TGTGCCAGCAGTCCGGACAGGGTTTTGTTAGGGCTGAATGAAAAACTGTTTTTT. This translates into CASSPDRVLLGLNEKLFF.

This chain joins TRBV7-8 and TRBJ2-2; D not resolved. V dropped 5 bases and J dropped 6 bases, with 10 bases sitting between them. The CDR3 consists of 13 residues. The germline gives CDR1 SGHVS, CDR2 FQNEAQ. The CDR3 reads CASSGRWAGELFF. DNA for the CDR3: TGTGCCAGCAGCGGGCGTTGGGCCGGGGAGCTGTTTTTT.

The chain joins TRBV6-7 to TRBJ1-1; 7 nucleotides line up with TRBD1. TRBV6-7 is known as an ORF, though its function is uncertain. J gave up 3 bases and V 2 bases, and 18 bases lay outside the gene matches. This CDR3 has 19 residues. The CDR3 DNA sequence: TGTGCCAGCAGTTACACGAACCGGGACAGCCGTCAAGGGGACACTGAAGCTTTCTTT. Its protein is CASSYTNRDSRQGDTEAFF.

This chain joins TRBV4-2 and TRBJ2-5, with D possibly TRBD1 on 5 matching bases. This CDR3 spans 16 amino acids. V was pared by 0 bases and J by 4 bases, with 15 bases between. The V gene's germline CDR1 is LGHNA and CDR2 YNFKEQ. The CDR3: CASSQERGSGAETQYF. In DNA, the CDR3 is TGTGCCAGCAGCCAAGAAAGGGGTTCTGGGGCAGAGACCCAGTACTTC.

This clone has only one observation. This sequence joins TRBV19 and TRBJ1-1; TRBD1 matches 8 bases. V was clipped by 9 bases and J by 1 base; unmatched bases: 7. Germline CDR1 reads LNHDA; CDR2 reads SQIVND (reference sequence). This CDR3 is 14 amino acids long. The CDR3 sequence is CASLGGQGNTEAFF. As DNA, the CDR3 is TGTGCCAGCCTCGGTGGACAGGGGAACACTGAAGCTTTCTTT. Based on the CDR3 plus reference TRBV19 and TRBJ1-1, the full variable domain is DGGITQSPKYLFRKEGQNVTLSCEQNLNHDAMYWYRQDPGQGLRLIYYSQIVNDFQKGDIAEGYSVSREKKESFPLTVTSAQKNPTAFYLCASLGGQGNTEAFFGQGTRLTVV.

The sample holds one count of this clone. J is TRBJ1-5 and V is TRBV27, with no clear D. Between the trimmed V and J ends, which lost 10 bases and 2 bases, there was a span of 15 bases. CDR1 and CDR2 (germline): MNHEY, SMNVEV (reference sequence). The CDR3 extends over 14 amino acids. The CDR3 sequence is CATSEGGGNQPQHF. DNA of the CDR3: TGTGCCACCTCGGAGGGAGGAGGCAATCAGCCCCAGCATTTT.

The chain carries TRBV10-3 and TRBJ1-6; 7 bases are shared with TRBD1. The CDR3 is 16 residues long. CDR1 and CDR2 from the germline V gene are ENHRY and SYGVKD. The junction had 9 bases not matched to a gene; V was cut back by 10 bases and J by 0 bases. The CDR3 sequence is CATNGQAGSYNSPLHF. CDR3 coding DNA: TGTGCCACCAACGGACAGGCCGGCTCCTATAATTCACCCCTCCACTTT.

V is TRBV7-9 and J is TRBJ2-1; tentatively, D is TRBD1 (5 bases). Per germline, CDR1 SEHNR and CDR2 FQNEAQ (reference sequence). V was trimmed by 4 bases and J by 7 bases, leaving 17 bases between them. CDR3 length: 15 amino acids. CDR3 sequence: CASSSHRQIGNEQFF. DNA for the CDR3: TGTGCCAGCAGCTCTCACAGGCAGATAGGTAATGAGCAGTTCTTC.

The chain carries TRBV5-1 and TRBJ2-1; TRBD2 is a possible D gene (5 bases). Trimming cost V 0 bases and J 0 bases, with 16 bases left between them. Germline V gene sequence: CDR1 SGHRS, CDR2 YFSETQ. The CDR3 has 18 amino acids. CDR3: CASSLEVRTSSSYNEQFF. CDR3 bases: TGCGCCAGCAGCTTGGAGGTAAGGACTTCGAGCTCCTACAATGAGCAGTTCTTC.

The V and J genes are TRBV28 and TRBJ2-7; D may be TRBD1 (5 bases). The CDR3 covers 16 residues. Germline V gene sequence: CDR1 MDHEN, CDR2 SYDVKM. V was cut by 1 base and J by 4 bases, with 17 bases left in between. In DNA form, the CDR3 reads TGTGCCAGCAGTTTATTTCTTCGACAGTTAACATACGAGCAGTACTTC. Translating gives CASSLFLRQLTYEQYF.